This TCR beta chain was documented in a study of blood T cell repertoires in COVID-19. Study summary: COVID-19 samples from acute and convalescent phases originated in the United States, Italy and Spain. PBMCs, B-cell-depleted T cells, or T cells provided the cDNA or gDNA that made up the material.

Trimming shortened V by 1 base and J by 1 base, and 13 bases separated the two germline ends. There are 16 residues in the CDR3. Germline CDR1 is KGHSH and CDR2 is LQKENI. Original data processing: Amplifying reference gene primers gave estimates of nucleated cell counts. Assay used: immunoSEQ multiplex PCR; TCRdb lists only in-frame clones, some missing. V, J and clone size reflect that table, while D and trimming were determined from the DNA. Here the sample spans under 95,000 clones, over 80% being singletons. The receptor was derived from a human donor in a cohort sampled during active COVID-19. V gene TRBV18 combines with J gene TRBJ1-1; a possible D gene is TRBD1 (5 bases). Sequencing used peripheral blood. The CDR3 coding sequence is TGTGCCAGCTCACCACGGGGCAGGGCACCGAACACTGAAGCTTTCTTT. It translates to CASSPRGRAPNTEAFF.